These 14 T cell receptor beta chains were sequenced from one sample in a study of blood T cell repertoires in COVID-19. TCRdb keeps only in-frame clones here, not all; method: immunoSEQ multiplex PCR. The table shows 52,000 or so clones, with around 90% occurring only once. The sequencing sample was made of peripheral blood. These receptors were collected from a human donor in a cohort sampled during active COVID-19.

V usage is TRBV11-1 and J usage is TRBJ2-7, with D perhaps TRBD1 (5 bases). CDR1 and CDR2 from the germline V gene are SGHAT and FQDESV (reference sequence). The CDR3 extends over 15 amino acids. V dropped 1 base and J dropped 0 bases, with 10 bases sitting between them. The CDR3 here is CASSLDKGNSYEQYF. The CDR3 coding sequence is TGTGCCAGCAGCTTAGATAAGGGGAACTCCTACGAGCAGTACTTC.

The rearrangement joins TRBV7-9 to TRBJ2-1, with 11 bases matching TRBD2. Unmatched junction bases numbered 6, after V lost 8 bases and J lost 9 bases. This CDR3 has 13 residues. From germline, CDR1 is SEHNR and CDR2 FQNEAQ (reference sequence). The CDR3, as DNA: TGTGCCAGCCATAGCGGGAGGGCCCCTGAGCAGTTCTTC. The encoded protein is CASHSGRAPEQFF.

The gene calls are TRBV30 and TRBJ2-5, with TRBD2 as a possible D gene (5 bases). The V and J ends lost 5 bases and 5 bases respectively, with 15 bases between them. The CDR3 has 13 amino acids. Germline CDR1 and CDR2: GTSNPN and SVGIG (reference sequence). CDR3 protein: CAWGHRGSETQYF. In nucleotides, the CDR3 is TGTGCCTGGGGCCACCGGGGATCGGAGACCCAGTACTTC. Drawing the rest from reference TRBV30 and TRBJ2-5, the complete variable domain is SQTIHQWPATLVQPVGSPLSLECTVEGTSNPNLYWYRQAAGRGLQLLFYSVGIGQISSEVPQNLSASRPQDRQFILSSKKLLLSDSGFYLCAWGHRGSETQYFGPGTRLLVL.

This chain connects TRBV19 to TRBJ1-2, with TRBD1 as a possible D gene (6 bases). The CDR3 has 17 amino acids. The germline CDR1 and CDR2 sequences are LNHDA and SQIVND (reference sequence). The ends were cut back, 5 bases at V and 2 bases at J, with 21 bases in the middle. Here the CDR3 DNA reads TGTGCCAGTAGTCGACAGGTCGCAACCAAGGGAAACTATGGCTACACCTTC. It encodes CASSRQVATKGNYGYTF.

The chain combines TRBV5-1 with TRBJ2-7, with 11 bases that match TRBD1. The CDR3 contains 14 residues. CDR1 SGHRS and CDR2 YFSETQ come from the germline V gene. Trimming removed 4 bases from V and 4 bases from J; junction bases left unmatched: 4. As DNA, the CDR3 is TGCGCCAGCAGCACAGGGACAGGGGGTTACGAGCAGTACTTC. Translated: CASSTGTGGYEQYF.

The chain employs TRBV27 and TRBJ1-1; no clear D. With 4 bases removed from V and 1 base from J, the gap between germline ends came to 7 bases. There are 13 residues in the CDR3. Germline V gives CDR1 MNHEY, CDR2 SMNVEV (reference sequence). DNA of the CDR3: TGTGCCAGCAGTTATCAGGAGAACACTGAAGCTTTCTTT. Amino acid sequence: CASSYQENTEAFF.

The genes are TRBV30 and TRBJ1-4, with TRBD1 matching 7 bases. This CDR3 contains 13 residues. The germline V gene encodes CDR1 GTSNPN and CDR2 SVGIG (reference sequence). Unmatched junction bases numbered 5, after V lost 4 bases and J lost 6 bases. CDR3: CAWTGGSYEKLFF. The DNA for the CDR3 is TGTGCCTGGACAGGGGGGTCATATGAAAAACTGTTTTTT.

The chain links TRBV6-5 to TRBJ1-2; TRBD1 matches 7 bases. This CDR3 contains 14 residues. J lost 6 bases, V lost 6 bases, and 10 bases had no gene match. CDR1 is MNHEY, CDR2 SVGAGI, per germline. CDR3 residues: CASSPTGNSDGYTF. The CDR3 region has the DNA TGTGCCAGCAGCCCGACAGGGAATAGCGATGGCTACACCTTC.

This clone came up once. The chain is built from TRBV6-5 and TRBJ1-3, with D possibly matching TRBD1 (5 bases). Germline values: CDR1 MNHEY, CDR2 SVGAGI. The V and J ends lost 5 bases and 6 bases respectively, with 14 bases between them. This CDR3 has 14 amino acids. CDR3 nucleotide sequence: TGTGCCAGCAGTACAACGGGGGACCAAAACACCATATATTTT. It yields the protein CASSTTGDQNTIYF.

This clone was seen once. The chain is built from TRBV7-8 and TRBJ1-4; D is perhaps TRBD1 (5 bases). CDR1 and CDR2 (germline): SGHVS, FQNEAQ. V was clipped by 5 bases and J by 8 bases, with 15 bases between them. CDR3 length equals 14 residues. CDR3 sequence reads: CASSGHSGGEKLFF. In DNA, the CDR3 is TGTGCCAGCAGCGGACACTCGGGGGGGGAAAAACTGTTTTTT.

The V gene is TRBV12-3 or TRBV12-4, the J gene TRBJ2-5; D is uncertain. The CDR3 loop spans 13 amino acids. The V and J ends lost 3 bases and 5 bases respectively, with 10 bases between them. The CDR3 DNA sequence: TGTGCCAGCAGTTTTGGCGCGAGGGAGACCCAGTACTTC. Translating it yields CASSFGARETQYF.

The chain has TRBV27 and TRBJ2-3; 8 nucleotides line up with TRBD1. J was trimmed by 3 bases and V by 4 bases; bases with no gene match: 12. CDR1 and CDR2 (germline): MNHEY, SMNVEV (reference sequence). This CDR3 spans 17 amino acids. The CDR3 coding sequence is TGTGCCAGCAGTTCCCCCCTACAGGGGGGAATGACAGATACGCAGTATTTT. Its protein is CASSSPLQGGMTDTQYF.

The chain uses TRBV18 and TRBJ2-1; 7 nucleotides agree with TRBD1. Germline V gene data show CDR1 as KGHSH and CDR2 as LQKENI. There are 15 residues in the CDR3. The V and J ends lost 3 bases and 6 bases, in that order; junction bases with no gene match: 8. In DNA, the CDR3 is TGTGCCAGCTCACCGCAAAACAGGGGCTTCAATGAGCAGTTCTTC. Its protein is CASSPQNRGFNEQFF.

The chain carries TRBV10-3 and TRBJ2-7; D might be TRBD2 (6 bases). Germline V CDR1 and CDR2: ENHRY, SYGVKD. Between the trimmed V and J ends, which lost 8 bases and 2 bases, there was a span of 7 bases. There are 11 residues in the CDR3. CDR3 loop: CAIGTAYEQYF. In nucleotides, the CDR3 is TGTGCCATCGGGACTGCCTACGAGCAGTACTTC.